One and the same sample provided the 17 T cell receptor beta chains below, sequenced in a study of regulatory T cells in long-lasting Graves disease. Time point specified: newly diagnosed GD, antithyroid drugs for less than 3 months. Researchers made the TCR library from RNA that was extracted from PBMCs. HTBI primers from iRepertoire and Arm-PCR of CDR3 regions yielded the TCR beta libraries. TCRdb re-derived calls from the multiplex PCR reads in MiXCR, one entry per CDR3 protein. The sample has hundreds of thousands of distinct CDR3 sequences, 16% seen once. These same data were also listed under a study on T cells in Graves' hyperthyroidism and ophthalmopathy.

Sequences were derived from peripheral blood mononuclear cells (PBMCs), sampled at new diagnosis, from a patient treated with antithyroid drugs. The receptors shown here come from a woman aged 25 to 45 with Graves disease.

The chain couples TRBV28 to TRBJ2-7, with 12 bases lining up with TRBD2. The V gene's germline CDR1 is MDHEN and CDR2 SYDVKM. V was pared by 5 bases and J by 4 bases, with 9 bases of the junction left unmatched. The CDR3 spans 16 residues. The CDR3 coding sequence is TGTGCCAGCAGTCCGCCTAGCGGGAGGGCCAGATACGAGCAGTACTTC. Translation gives CASSPPSGRARYEQYF.

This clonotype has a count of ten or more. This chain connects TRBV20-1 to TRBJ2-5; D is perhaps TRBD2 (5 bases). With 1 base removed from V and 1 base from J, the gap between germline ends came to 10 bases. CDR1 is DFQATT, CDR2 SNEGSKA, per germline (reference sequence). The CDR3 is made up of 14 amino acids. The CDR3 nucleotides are TGCAGTGCTAGAGGCGGGCTCCTCCAAGAGACCCAGTACTTC. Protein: CSARGGLLQETQYF.

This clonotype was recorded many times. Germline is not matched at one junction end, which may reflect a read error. Here the CDR3 DNA reads TGTGCCTGTATGTCTTTGGGGATCCGAGTCTTC. This encodes CACMSLGIRVF. This chain links TRBV30 with TRBJ2-7; D remains unclear. The CDR3 runs to 11 residues. Germline loops: CDR1 GTSNPN, CDR2 SVGIG (reference sequence).

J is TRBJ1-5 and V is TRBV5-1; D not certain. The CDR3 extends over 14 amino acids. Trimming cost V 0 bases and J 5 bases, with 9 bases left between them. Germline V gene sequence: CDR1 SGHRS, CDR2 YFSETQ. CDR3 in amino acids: CASSLVAGDQPQHF. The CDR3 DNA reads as TGCGCCAGCAGCTTGGTTGCTGGGGATCAGCCCCAGCATTTT.

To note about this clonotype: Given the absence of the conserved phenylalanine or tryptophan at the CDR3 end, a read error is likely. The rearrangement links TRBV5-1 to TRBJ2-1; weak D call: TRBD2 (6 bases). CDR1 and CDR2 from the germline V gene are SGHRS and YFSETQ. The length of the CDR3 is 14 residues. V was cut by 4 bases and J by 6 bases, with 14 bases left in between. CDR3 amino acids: CASSPGGPGNEQFS. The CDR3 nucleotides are TGCGCCAGCAGCCCAGGAGGGCCGGGCAATGAGCAGTTCTCC.

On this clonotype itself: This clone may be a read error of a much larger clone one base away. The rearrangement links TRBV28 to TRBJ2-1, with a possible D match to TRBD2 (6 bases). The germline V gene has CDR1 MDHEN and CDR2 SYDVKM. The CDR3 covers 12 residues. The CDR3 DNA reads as TGTGTCATTAGAGAGGGACTCGGTGAGCAGTTCTTC. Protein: CVIREGLGEQFF.

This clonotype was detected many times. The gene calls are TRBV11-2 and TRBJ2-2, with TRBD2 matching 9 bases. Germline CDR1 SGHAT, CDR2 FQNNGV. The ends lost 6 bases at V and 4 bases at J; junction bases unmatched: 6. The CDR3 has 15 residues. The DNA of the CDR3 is TGTGCCAGCAGGTCCGGGACTAGCAGCACCGGGGAGCTGTTTTTT. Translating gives CASRSGTSSTGELFF.

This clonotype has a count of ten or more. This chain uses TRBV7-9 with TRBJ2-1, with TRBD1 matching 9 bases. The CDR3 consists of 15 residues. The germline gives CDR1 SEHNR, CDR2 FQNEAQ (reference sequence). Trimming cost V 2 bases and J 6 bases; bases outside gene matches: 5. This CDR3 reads CASSLSRDRVNEQFF. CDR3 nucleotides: TGTGCCAGCAGCTTATCGCGGGACAGGGTCAATGAGCAGTTCTTC.

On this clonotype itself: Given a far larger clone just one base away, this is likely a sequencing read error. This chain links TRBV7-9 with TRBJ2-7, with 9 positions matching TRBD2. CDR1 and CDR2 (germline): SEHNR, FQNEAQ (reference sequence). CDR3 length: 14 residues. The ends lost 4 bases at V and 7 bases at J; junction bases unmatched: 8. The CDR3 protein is CASSSGLARNEQYF. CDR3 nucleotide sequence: TGTGCCAGCAGCTCGGGACTAGCCCGCAATGAGCAGTACTTC.

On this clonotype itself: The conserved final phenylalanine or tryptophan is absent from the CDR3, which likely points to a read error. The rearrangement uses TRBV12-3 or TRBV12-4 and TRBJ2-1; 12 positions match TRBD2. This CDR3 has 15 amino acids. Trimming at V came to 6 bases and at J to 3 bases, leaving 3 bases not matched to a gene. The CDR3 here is CASRGLAGIYNEQFL. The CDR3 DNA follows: TGTGCCAGCAGAGGACTAGCGGGAATCTACAATGAGCAGTTCCTC.

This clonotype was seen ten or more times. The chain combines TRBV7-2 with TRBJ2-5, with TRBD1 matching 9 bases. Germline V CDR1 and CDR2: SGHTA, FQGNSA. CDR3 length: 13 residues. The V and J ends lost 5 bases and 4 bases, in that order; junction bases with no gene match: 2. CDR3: CASSPDRGETQYF. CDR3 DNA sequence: TGTGCCAGCAGCCCGGACAGGGGAGAGACCCAGTACTTC.

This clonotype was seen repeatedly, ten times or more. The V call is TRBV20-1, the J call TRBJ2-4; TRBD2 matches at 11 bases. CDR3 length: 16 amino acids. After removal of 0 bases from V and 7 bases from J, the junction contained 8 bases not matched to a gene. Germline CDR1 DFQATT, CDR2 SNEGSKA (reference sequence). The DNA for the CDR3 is TGCAGTGCTAGAGATACTAGCGGGAGAACAGTCAACATTCAGTACTTC. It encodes CSARDTSGRTVNIQYF.

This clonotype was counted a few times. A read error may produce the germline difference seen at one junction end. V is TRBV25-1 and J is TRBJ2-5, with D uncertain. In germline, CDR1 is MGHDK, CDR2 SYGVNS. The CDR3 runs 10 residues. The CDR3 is CASRAGVLLF. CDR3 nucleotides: TGTGCCAGCAGGGCCGGAGTATTACTGTTC.

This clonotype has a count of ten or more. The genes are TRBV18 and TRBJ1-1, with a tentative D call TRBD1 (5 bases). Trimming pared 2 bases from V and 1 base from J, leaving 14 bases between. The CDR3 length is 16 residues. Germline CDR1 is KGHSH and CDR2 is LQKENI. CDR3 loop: CASSPVARAANTEAFF. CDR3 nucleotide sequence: TGTGCCAGCTCACCAGTGGCCAGGGCTGCGAACACTGAAGCTTTCTTT.

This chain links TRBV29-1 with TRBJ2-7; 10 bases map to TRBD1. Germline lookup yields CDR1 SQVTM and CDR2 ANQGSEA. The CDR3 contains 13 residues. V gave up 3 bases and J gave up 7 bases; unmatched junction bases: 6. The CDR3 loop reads CSVDRTGGIEQYF. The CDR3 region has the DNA TGCAGCGTTGACAGGACAGGGGGTATAGAGCAGTACTTC.

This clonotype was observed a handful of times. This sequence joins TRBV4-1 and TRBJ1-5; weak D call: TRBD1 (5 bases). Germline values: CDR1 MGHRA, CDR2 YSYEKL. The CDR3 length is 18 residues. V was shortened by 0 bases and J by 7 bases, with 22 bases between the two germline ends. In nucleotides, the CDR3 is TGCGCCAGCAGCCAAGATGTCGGGCAGGGACGGCGGCAACAGCCCCAGCATTTT. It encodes CASSQDVGQGRRQQPQHF.

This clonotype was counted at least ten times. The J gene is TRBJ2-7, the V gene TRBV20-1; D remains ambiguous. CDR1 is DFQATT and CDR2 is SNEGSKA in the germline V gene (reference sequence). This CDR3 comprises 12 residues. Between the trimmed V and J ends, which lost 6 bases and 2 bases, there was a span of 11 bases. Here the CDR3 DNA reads TGCAGTGCGCCAGATGGGGCCTACGAGCAGTACTTC. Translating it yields CSAPDGAYEQYF.